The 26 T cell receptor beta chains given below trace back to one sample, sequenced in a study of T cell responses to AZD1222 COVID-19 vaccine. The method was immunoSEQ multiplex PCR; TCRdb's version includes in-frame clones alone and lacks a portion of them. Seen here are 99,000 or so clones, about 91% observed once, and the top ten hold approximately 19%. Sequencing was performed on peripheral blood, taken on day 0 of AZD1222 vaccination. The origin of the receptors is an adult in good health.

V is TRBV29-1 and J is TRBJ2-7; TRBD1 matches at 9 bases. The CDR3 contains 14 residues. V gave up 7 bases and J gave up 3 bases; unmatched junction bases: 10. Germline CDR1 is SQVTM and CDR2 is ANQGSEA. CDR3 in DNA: TGCAGCGGCCCTAGGGACAGGGAGTACTACGAGCAGTACTTC. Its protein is CSGPRDREYYEQYF.

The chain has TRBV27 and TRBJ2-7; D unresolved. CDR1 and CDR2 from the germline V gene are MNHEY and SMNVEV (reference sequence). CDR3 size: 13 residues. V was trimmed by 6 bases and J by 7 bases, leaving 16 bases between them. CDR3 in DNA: TGTGCCAGCAGCGTTCAGTGGGGTGCGGAGCAGTACTTC. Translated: CASSVQWGAEQYF.

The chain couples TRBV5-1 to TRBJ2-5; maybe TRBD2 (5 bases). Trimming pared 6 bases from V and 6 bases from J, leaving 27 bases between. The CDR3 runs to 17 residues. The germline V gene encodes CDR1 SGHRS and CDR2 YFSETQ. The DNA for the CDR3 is TGCGCCAGCACCATCACAATTAGCGCCCCGGCCGTGAAGACCCAGTACTTC. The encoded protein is CASTITISAPAVKTQYF.

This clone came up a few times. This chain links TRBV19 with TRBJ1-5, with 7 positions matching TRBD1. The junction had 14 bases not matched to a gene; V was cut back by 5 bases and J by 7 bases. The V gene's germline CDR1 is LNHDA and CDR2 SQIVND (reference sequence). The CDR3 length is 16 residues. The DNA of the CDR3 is TGTGCCAGTAGTTTACGACAGGGACCCAGTCGACAGCCCCAGCATTTT. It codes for CASSLRQGPSRQPQHF.

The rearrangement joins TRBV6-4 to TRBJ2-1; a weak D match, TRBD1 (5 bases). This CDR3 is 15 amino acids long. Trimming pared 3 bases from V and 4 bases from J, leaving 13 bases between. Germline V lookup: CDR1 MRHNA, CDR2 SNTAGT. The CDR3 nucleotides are TGTGCCAGCAGTGAGACTGGGGCCAGATACAATGAGCAGTTCTTC. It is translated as CASSETGARYNEQFF.

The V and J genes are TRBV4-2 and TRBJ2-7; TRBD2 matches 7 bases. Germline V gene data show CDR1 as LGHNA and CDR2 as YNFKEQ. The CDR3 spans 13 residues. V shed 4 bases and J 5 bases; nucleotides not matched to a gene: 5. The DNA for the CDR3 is TGTGCCAGCAGCCGGACTAGTGTAAACGAGCAGTACTTC. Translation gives CASSRTSVNEQYF.

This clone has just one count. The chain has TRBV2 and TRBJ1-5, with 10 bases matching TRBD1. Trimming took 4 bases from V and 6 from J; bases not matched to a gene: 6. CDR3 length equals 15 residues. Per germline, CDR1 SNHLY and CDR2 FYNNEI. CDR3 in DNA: TGTGCCAGCAGTGCCCGCGACAGGGGGCCTCAGCCCCAGCATTTT. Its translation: CASSARDRGPQPQHF.

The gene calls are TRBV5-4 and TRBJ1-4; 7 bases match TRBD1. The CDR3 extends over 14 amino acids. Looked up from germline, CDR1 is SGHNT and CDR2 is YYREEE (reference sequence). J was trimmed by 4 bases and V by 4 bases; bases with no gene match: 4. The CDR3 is CASSLDRFNEKLFF. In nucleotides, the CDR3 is TGTGCCAGCAGCCTGGACAGGTTTAATGAAAAACTGTTTTTT.

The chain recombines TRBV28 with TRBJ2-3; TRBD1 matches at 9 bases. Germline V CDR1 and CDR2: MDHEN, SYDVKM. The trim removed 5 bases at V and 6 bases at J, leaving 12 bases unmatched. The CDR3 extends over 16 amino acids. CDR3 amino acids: CASSPTGGPVRDTQYF. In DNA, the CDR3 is TGTGCCAGCAGTCCCACAGGGGGCCCCGTACGCGATACGCAGTATTTT.

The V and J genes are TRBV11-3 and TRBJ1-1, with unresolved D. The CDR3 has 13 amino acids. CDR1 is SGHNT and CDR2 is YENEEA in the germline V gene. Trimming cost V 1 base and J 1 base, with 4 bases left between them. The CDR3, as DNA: TGTGCCAGCAGCTTAGCAGAGAACACTGAAGCTTTCTTT. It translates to CASSLAENTEAFF.

DNA for the CDR3: TGTGCCAGCAGCGCAGACAGATACCAAGAGACCCAGTACTTC. Protein sequence: CASSADRYQETQYF. The rearrangement uses TRBV5-4 and TRBJ2-5; a possible D gene is TRBD1 (5 bases). The CDR3 contains 14 residues. The V end was cut by 4 bases, the J end by 0 bases, with 10 bases between. Germline values: CDR1 SGHNT, CDR2 YYREEE (reference sequence).

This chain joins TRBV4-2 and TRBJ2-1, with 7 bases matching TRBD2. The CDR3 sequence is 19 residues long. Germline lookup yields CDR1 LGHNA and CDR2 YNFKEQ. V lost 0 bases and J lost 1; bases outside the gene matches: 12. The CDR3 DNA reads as TGTGCCAGCAGCCAAGATCCCGGACTAGTGGGGGGATCCTACAATGAGCAGTTCTTC. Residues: CASSQDPGLVGGSYNEQFF.

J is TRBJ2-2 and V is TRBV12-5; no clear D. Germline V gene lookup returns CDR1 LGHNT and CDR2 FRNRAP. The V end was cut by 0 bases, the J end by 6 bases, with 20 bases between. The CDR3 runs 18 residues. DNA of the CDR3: TGTGCTAGTGGTTTGGTACCATTAGTAACCATTAAACCCGGGGAGCTGTTTTTT. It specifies CASGLVPLVTIKPGELFF.

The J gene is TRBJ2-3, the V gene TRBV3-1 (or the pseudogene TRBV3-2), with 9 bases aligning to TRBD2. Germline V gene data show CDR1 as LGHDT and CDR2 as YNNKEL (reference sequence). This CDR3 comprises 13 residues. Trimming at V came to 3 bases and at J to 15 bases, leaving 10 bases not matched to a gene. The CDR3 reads CASSQAAGGHAYF. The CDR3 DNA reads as TGTGCCAGCAGCCAGGCAGCGGGGGGCCACGCCTATTTT.

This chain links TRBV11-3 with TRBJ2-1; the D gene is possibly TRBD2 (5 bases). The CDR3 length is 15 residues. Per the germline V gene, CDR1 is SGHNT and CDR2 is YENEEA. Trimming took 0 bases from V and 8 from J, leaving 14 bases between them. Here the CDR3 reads CASSLDPGFIDEQFF. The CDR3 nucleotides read TGTGCCAGCAGCTTAGATCCGGGGTTTATCGATGAGCAGTTCTTC.

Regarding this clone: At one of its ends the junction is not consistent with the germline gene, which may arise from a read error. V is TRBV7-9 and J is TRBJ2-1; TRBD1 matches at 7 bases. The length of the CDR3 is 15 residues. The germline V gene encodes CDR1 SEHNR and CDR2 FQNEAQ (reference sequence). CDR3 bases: TGTGCCAGCAGAGAGACAGGGTCACACTACGATGAGCAGTTCTTC. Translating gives CASRETGSHYDEQFF.

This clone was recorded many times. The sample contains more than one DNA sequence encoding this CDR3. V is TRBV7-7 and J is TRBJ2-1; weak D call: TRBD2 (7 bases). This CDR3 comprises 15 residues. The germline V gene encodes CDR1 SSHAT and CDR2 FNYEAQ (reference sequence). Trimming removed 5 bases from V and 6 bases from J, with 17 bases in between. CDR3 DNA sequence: TGTGCCAGCAGCCTAGATGGGGGGGCCTTCAATGAGCAGTTCTTC. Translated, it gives CASSLDGGAFNEQFF.

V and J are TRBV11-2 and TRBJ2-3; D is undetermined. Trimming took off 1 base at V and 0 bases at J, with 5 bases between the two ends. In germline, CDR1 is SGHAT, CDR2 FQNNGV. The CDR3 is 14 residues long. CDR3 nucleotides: TGTGCCAGCAGCTTAGCGGCTAGCACAGATACGCAGTATTTT. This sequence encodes CASSLAASTDTQYF.

The CDR3 region is CASNEHGAPQETQYF. CDR3 coding DNA: TGTGCCAGCAACGAACACGGAGCCCCCCAAGAGACCCAGTACTTC. The chain recombines TRBV7-9 with TRBJ2-5; D is uncertain. With 7 bases removed from V and 1 base from J, the gap between germline ends came to 16 bases. Per germline, CDR1 SEHNR and CDR2 FQNEAQ (reference sequence). CDR3 size: 15 residues.

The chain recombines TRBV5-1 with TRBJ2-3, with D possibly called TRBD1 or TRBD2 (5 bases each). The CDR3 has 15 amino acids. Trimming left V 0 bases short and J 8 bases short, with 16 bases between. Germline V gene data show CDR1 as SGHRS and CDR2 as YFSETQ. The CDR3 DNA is TGCGCCAGCAGCTTGGCCCCCACCCATGGGGGTACGCAGTATTTT. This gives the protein CASSLAPTHGGTQYF.

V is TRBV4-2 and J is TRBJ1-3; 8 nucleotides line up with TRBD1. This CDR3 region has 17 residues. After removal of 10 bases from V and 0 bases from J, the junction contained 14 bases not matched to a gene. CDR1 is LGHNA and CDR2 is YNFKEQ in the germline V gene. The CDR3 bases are TGTGCCACCAGATTAGAAGCAGGGGGCAACTCTGGAAACACCATATATTTT. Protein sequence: CATRLEAGGNSGNTIYF.

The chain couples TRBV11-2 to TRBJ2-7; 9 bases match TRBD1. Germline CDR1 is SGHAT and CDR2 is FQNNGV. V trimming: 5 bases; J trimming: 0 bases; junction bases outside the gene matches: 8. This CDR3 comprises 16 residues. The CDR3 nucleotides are TGTGCCAGCAGCCCAGGTGGGACAGGGAGCTCCTACGAGCAGTACTTC. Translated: CASSPGGTGSSYEQYF.

The CDR3 region is CASSQDLQGTMNTEAFF. The CDR3 bases are TGTGCCAGCAGCCAAGATTTACAGGGAACCATGAACACTGAAGCTTTCTTT. V usage is TRBV4-2 and J usage is TRBJ1-1; tentative D call: TRBD1 (6 bases). Germline CDR1 is LGHNA and CDR2 is YNFKEQ. V was trimmed by 0 bases and J by 0 bases, leaving 14 bases between them. The CDR3 covers 17 residues.

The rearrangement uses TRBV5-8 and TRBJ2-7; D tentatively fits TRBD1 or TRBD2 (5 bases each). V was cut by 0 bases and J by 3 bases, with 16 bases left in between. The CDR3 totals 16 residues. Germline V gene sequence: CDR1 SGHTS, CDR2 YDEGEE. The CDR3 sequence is CASSLELGPWDYEQYF. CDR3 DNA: TGTGCCAGCAGCTTGGAATTGGGACCCTGGGACTACGAGCAGTACTTC. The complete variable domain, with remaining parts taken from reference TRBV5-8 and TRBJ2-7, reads EAGVTQSPTHLIKTRGQQATLRCSPISGHTSVYWYQQALGLGLQFLLWYDEGEERNRGNFPPRFSGRQFPNYSSELNVNALELEDSALYLCASSLELGPWDYEQYFGPGTRLTVT.

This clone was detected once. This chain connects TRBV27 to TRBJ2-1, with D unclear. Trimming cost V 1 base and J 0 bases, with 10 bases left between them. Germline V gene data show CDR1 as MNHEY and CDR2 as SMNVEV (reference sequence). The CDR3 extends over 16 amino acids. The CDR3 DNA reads TGTGCCAGCAGTTTATGGTTGGGGAACTCCTACAATGAGCAGTTCTTC. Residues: CASSLWLGNSYNEQFF.

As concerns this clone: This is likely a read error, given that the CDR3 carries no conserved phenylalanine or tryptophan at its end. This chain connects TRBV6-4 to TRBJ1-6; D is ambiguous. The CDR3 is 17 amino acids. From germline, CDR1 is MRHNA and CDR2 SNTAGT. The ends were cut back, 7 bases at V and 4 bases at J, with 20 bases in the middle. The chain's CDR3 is CASIKVARGTYNSPLHL. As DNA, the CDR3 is TGTGCCAGCATAAAGGTGGCCCGGGGAACTTATAATTCACCCCTCCACCTT.